This T cell receptor beta chain was found in a study of T cell clonality in common variable immunodeficiency. Broader study findings: Compared with healthy controls, CVID subjects showed increased TCRbeta clonality, mostly in about a third.

On this clone itself: Its specificity is not known.

Control and CVID samples contributed equal amounts of genomic DNA. The table came from immunoSEQ multiplex PCR; TCRdb's copy has only in-frame clones and leaves some out. The sample shows tens of thousands of clones, no singletons; the ten largest hold 1.8%. The sequence came from a person aged 18 to 70 in good health. Input material: peripheral blood mononuclear cells.

CDR3 sequence: CASRTAPNNEQFF. CDR3 DNA, as far as it was read: TGTGCCAGCAGGACTGCCCCCAACAATGAG. This chain uses TRBV7-9 with TRBJ2-1; D is unclear. The read ends 3 residues shy of where the CDR3 ends; the end is completed using the germline J gene. Between the trimmed V and J ends, which lost 6 bases and 5 bases, there was a span of 11 bases. There are 13 residues in the CDR3. Germline CDR1 reads SEHNR; CDR2 reads FQNEAQ (reference sequence).